A single sample is the source of the 21 T cell receptor beta chains below, sequenced in a study of early T cells in non-severe SARS-CoV-2 infection. A single record per CDR3 protein comes from TCRdb applying MiXCR to the 5' RACE reads. The profile shows some 48,000 distinct CDR3 sequences, 6.2% of them singletons. Sequenced here: whole blood, sampled at baseline. The receptors stem from an adult who was a healthcare worker with PCR-confirmed SARS-CoV-2 infection or an uninfected control (not recorded which).

Ten or more counts support this clonotype. V and J are TRBV28 and TRBJ2-7; tentative D call: TRBD1 (5 bases). Deletions cut 5 bases from V and 4 bases from J, with 9 bases between. The CDR3 length is 12 residues. The germline V gene has CDR1 MDHEN and CDR2 SYDVKM. CDR3 in DNA: TGTGCCAGCAGTCGCGACAGATACGAGCAGTACTTC. Its translation: CASSRDRYEQYF.

This clonotype was picked up many times. The chain carries TRBV3-1 and TRBJ1-2; D is unresolved. There are 15 residues in the CDR3. Germline V gene sequence: CDR1 LGHDT, CDR2 YNNKEL (reference sequence). Between the trimmed V and J ends, which lost 4 bases and 0 bases, there was a span of 12 bases. The CDR3 DNA follows: TGTGCCAGCAGCCCACGTTCAGGCCCTAACTATGGCTACACCTTC. Encoded protein: CASSPRSGPNYGYTF.

This clonotype was seen a handful of times. The chain links TRBV27 to TRBJ2-3, with a weak D call TRBD1 (6 bases). V dropped 4 bases and J dropped 2 bases, with 19 bases sitting between them. CDR1 is MNHEY and CDR2 is SMNVEV in the germline V gene (reference sequence). CDR3 size: 17 residues. The CDR3 DNA sequence: TGTGCCAGCAGTTGGGCAGGGGCCCACGCCCCCACAGATACGCAGTATTTT. Translating gives CASSWAGAHAPTDTQYF.

The rearrangement links TRBV5-6 to TRBJ2-2, with D unresolved. The CDR3 extends over 15 amino acids. Germline loops: CDR1 SGHDT, CDR2 YYEEEE. V lost 2 bases, J lost 3 bases, and 11 bases lay in between. The CDR3 sequence is CASSLWQADTGELFF. The CDR3 DNA sequence: TGTGCCAGCAGCTTATGGCAGGCAGACACCGGGGAGCTGTTTTTT. Drawing the rest from reference TRBV5-6 and TRBJ2-2, the complete variable domain is DAGVTQSPTHLIKTRGQQVTLRCSPKSGHDTVSWYQQALGQGPQFIFQYYEEEERQRGNFPDRFSGHQFPNYSSELNVNALLLGDSALYLCASSLWQADTGELFFGEGSRLTVL.

The chain couples TRBV6-6 to TRBJ2-2; 13 nucleotides line up with TRBD2. The CDR3 is 15 residues long. Germline trimming cut 7 bases from V and 6 bases from J; bases unmatched to any gene: 5. Looked up from germline, CDR1 is MNHNY and CDR2 is SVGAGI (reference sequence). CDR3 sequence: CASTRTSGSPGELFF. The CDR3 region has the DNA TGTGCCAGCACCCGGACTAGCGGGAGCCCCGGGGAGCTGTTTTTT.

At least ten counts were recorded for this clonotype. The chain is built from TRBV10-2 and TRBJ2-7; D remains unclear. CDR1 is WSHSY and CDR2 is SAAADI in the germline V gene. The CDR3 runs to 12 residues. Trimming took off 6 bases at V and 4 bases at J, with 10 bases between the two ends. The CDR3 loop reads CASSTLGYEQYF. The CDR3 DNA reads TGCGCCAGCAGCACCCTAGGGTACGAGCAGTACTTC.

This clonotype was detected many times. The chain employs TRBV28 and TRBJ2-1; D is possibly TRBD2 (5 bases). In germline, CDR1 is MDHEN, CDR2 SYDVKM. Trimming left V 5 bases short and J 9 bases short, with 14 bases between. The CDR3 sequence is 13 residues long. CDR3 coding DNA: TGTGCCAGCAGTCTCCAGGAGGCAAGTGAGCAGTTCTTC. As protein: CASSLQEASEQFF.

This sequence joins TRBV20-1 and TRBJ2-7; 9 nucleotides align to TRBD2. The CDR3 length is 16 residues. The germline V gene has CDR1 DFQATT and CDR2 SNEGSKA (reference sequence). With V trimmed by 0 bases and J by 5 bases, 11 bases remained unmatched. As DNA, the CDR3 is TGCAGTGCTAGAGATAAGAGGAGCGGGAGGCTGAACGAGCAGTACTTC. Translated, it gives CSARDKRSGRLNEQYF.

This clonotype has just a few counts. V is TRBV6-2 or TRBV6-3 and J is TRBJ2-7; D is undetermined. Germline V gene lookup returns CDR1 MNHEY and CDR2 SVGEGT. CDR3 size: 16 residues. Trimming removed 5 bases from V and 3 bases from J, with 20 bases in between. The CDR3 DNA is TGTGCCAGCAGTATACCGCCTCGTTTCGGGCTCTACGAGCAGTACTTC. Amino acid sequence: CASSIPPRFGLYEQYF.

In this sample, this clonotype turned up many times. The chain is built from TRBV11-2 and TRBJ1-3, with D perhaps TRBD1 (6 bases). Germline V gene lookup returns CDR1 SGHAT and CDR2 FQNNGV. CDR3 size: 15 residues. Trimming stripped 3 bases from V and 1 base from J, with 10 bases between. CDR3 sequence: CASSFTQGSGNTIYF. In nucleotides, the CDR3 is TGTGCCAGCAGCTTTACCCAGGGGTCTGGAAACACCATATATTTT.

The CDR3 DNA follows: TGTGCCAGCAGTGTCGGACCCTTGTCCGGGGAGCTGTTTTTT. Its protein is CASSVGPLSGELFF. The V call is TRBV2, the J call TRBJ2-2; D not resolved. The CDR3 spans 14 residues. With 4 bases removed from V and 6 bases from J, the gap between germline ends came to 12 bases. The V gene's germline CDR1 is SNHLY and CDR2 FYNNEI. The whole variable domain, filled in from reference TRBV2 and TRBJ2-2, reads EPEVTQTPSHQVTQMGQEVILRCVPISNHLYFYWYRQILGQKVEFLVSFYNNEISEKSEIFDDQFSVERPDGSNFTLKIRSTKLEDSAMYFCASSVGPLSGELFFGEGSRLTVL.

V gene TRBV18 combines with J gene TRBJ1-1; D unresolved. Germline V gene data show CDR1 as KGHSH and CDR2 as LQKENI. Trimming removed 2 bases from V and 7 bases from J, with 11 bases in between. CDR3 length: 13 residues. The DNA of the CDR3 is TGTGCCAGCTCACCATCGGTACGGGATGAAGCTTTCTTT. This translates into CASSPSVRDEAFF.

This clonotype was detected ten times or more. This sequence joins TRBV12-3 or TRBV12-4 and TRBJ1-2; no clear D gene. The CDR3 totals 15 residues. V gave up 6 bases and J gave up 1 base, with 15 bases separating them. The CDR3 sequence is CASSHPLRVNYGYTF. The CDR3 DNA sequence: TGTGCCAGCAGCCACCCACTGAGAGTTAACTATGGCTACACCTTC.

This clonotype was picked up many times. CDR3 sequence reads: CASSLAGGMEQFF. CDR3 nucleotides: TGTGCCAGCAGTCTAGCGGGAGGGATGGAGCAGTTCTTC. The chain employs TRBV11-2 and TRBJ2-1; 12 bases are shared with TRBD2. Per the germline V gene, CDR1 is SGHAT and CDR2 is FQNNGV. The CDR3 contains 13 residues. V was pared by 6 bases and J by 10 bases, with 4 bases of the junction left unmatched.

The chain recombines TRBV14 with TRBJ2-1; D might be TRBD1 (6 bases). V gave up 2 bases and J gave up 5 bases, with 10 bases separating them. The CDR3 runs 14 residues. Germline V gene data show CDR1 as SGHDN and CDR2 as FVKESK. The CDR3 protein is CASSQTTGHNEQFF. DNA of the CDR3: TGTGCCAGCAGCCAAACGACAGGCCACAATGAGCAGTTCTTC.

This clonotype was recorded at least ten times. This rearrangement joins TRBV10-3 to TRBJ2-1; perhaps TRBD2 as D (6 bases). CDR1 and CDR2 (germline): ENHRY, SYGVKD. The CDR3 is made up of 13 amino acids. The V and J ends lost 8 bases and 5 bases respectively, with 13 bases between them. This chain's CDR3 is CAIGTSRDNEQFF. CDR3 sequence (DNA): TGTGCCATCGGTACTAGCAGAGACAATGAGCAGTTCTTC.

The chain recombines TRBV29-1 with TRBJ1-2; a weak D match, TRBD1 (6 bases). CDR1 is SQVTM, CDR2 ANQGSEA, per germline. Trimming took off 5 bases at V and 10 bases at J, with 20 bases between the two ends. CDR3 size: 13 residues. This CDR3 reads CSVSEGQIPDYTF. DNA for the CDR3: TGCAGCGTTTCGGAGGGACAAATCCCTGACTACACCTTC.

This clonotype was seen a handful of times. The chain uses TRBV5-1 and TRBJ2-3; 8 bases are shared with TRBD2. The V gene end was trimmed by 1 base and the J gene end by 4 bases; junction bases not matched to a gene: 2. Germline V gene sequence: CDR1 SGHRS, CDR2 YFSETQ. The CDR3 has 14 residues. As DNA, the CDR3 is TGCGCCAGCAGCTTGCGGGAGGGACCAGATACGCAGTATTTT. The encoded protein is CASSLREGPDTQYF.

This clonotype came up many times. The chain links TRBV28 to TRBJ2-3, with D possibly matching TRBD1 (7 bases). Germline CDR1 is MDHEN and CDR2 is SYDVKM. The CDR3 runs to 18 residues. V was cut by 4 bases and J by 4 bases, with 24 bases left in between. CDR3 coding DNA: TGTGCCAGCAGTTCAGGGTGGTCAGGGGGACTTTCCGCAGATACGCAGTATTTT. It translates to CASSSGWSGGLSADTQYF.

This clonotype was observed a handful of times. The V and J genes are TRBV7-8 and TRBJ1-1; tentatively, D is TRBD1 (5 bases). This CDR3 is 15 amino acids long. The V gene's germline CDR1 is SGHVS and CDR2 FQNEAQ. Deletions cut 1 base from V and 0 bases from J, with 9 bases between. This chain's CDR3 is CASSLGRAMNTEAFF. CDR3 DNA: TGTGCCAGCAGCTTAGGCAGGGCGATGAACACTGAAGCTTTCTTT.

The chain joins TRBV20-1 to TRBJ1-1; D possibly corresponds to TRBD1 (6 bases). Trimming took 8 bases from V and 5 from J, leaving 24 bases between them. Per germline, CDR1 DFQATT and CDR2 SNEGSKA (reference sequence). CDR3 length equals 15 residues. CDR3 loop: CSTIRFGGAGTEAFF. Written as DNA, the CDR3 is TGCAGTACTATACGTTTCGGGGGGGCCGGAACTGAAGCTTTCTTT.